This record concerns one TCR beta chain sequence. What it binds is not known. The sample is drawn from a study of T cell responses to AZD1222 COVID-19 vaccine. Study-wide points: Just six AZD1222 recipients were seropositive at baseline. Per reports, nearly half of all spike-specific TCRs target regions that are unmutated in variants.

Libraries were prepared by immunoSEQ multiplex PCR; TCRdb keeps only in-frame clonotypes and omits some of them. The sample includes 150,000 or so clones, 90% to 95% of them seen just once. Germline lookup yields CDR1 MNHNY and CDR2 SVGAGI (reference sequence). V shed 5 bases and J shed 2 bases, with 22 bases lying between them. The CDR3 is 18 residues long. The rearrangement joins TRBV6-6 to TRBJ1-5; TRBD1 is a possible D gene (5 bases). This TCR was sampled from an adult who received the AZD1222 COVID-19 vaccine. The sample was peripheral blood, taken 28 days after the second AZD1222 dose. CDR3 DNA: TGTGCCAGCAGTCACCTCGCAGGGCTGGGTCGGGGCAATCAGCCCCAGCATTTT. It is translated as CASSHLAGLGRGNQPQHF.